Below, 11 T cell receptor beta chains from the same sample are listed, as sequenced in a study of identical twins. TCRdb called the 5' RACE reads again in MiXCR, with one record for every CDR3 protein. Here the sample spans 1,800,000 or so distinct CDR3 sequences, around 29% being singletons. Sequencing was carried out using cord blood. These receptors all come from a newborn girl in good health.

The chain joins TRBV12-3 or TRBV12-4 to TRBJ2-3, with 9 bases lining up with TRBD2. V lost 4 bases, J lost 1 base, and 9 bases stayed unmatched. The CDR3 covers 17 residues. The CDR3 nucleotides read TGTGCCAGCAGTTCCCCCTTGACTAGCGGAGGCACAGATACGCAGTATTTT. Translating it yields CASSSPLTSGGTDTQYF.

The chain couples TRBV5-1 to TRBJ2-7; 7 nucleotides align to TRBD1. CDR3 length: 13 residues. V shed 3 bases and J 3 bases; nucleotides not matched to a gene: 3. The germline gives CDR1 SGHRS, CDR2 YFSETQ. The CDR3 region is CASSWDSLYEQYF. CDR3 DNA sequence: TGCGCCAGCAGCTGGGACAGTCTCTACGAGCAGTACTTC. Full variable domain (outside the CDR3, taken from reference TRBV5-1 and TRBJ2-7): KAGVTQTPRYLIKTRGQQVTLSCSPISGHRSVSWYQQTPGQGLQFLFEYFSETQRNKGNFPGRFSGRQFSNSRSEMNVSTLELGDSALYLCASSWDSLYEQYFGPGTRLTVT.

The V gene is TRBV5-1, the J gene TRBJ2-3; 13 nucleotides line up with TRBD2. Germline V lookup: CDR1 SGHRS, CDR2 YFSETQ. Unmatched junction bases numbered 8, after V lost 4 bases and J lost 0 bases. The CDR3 length is 18 residues. As DNA, the CDR3 is TGCGCCAGCAGCCCCGGACTAGCGGGGGTCCCTAGCACAGATACGCAGTATTTT. The encoded protein is CASSPGLAGVPSTDTQYF.

This clonotype was seen more than once but under ten times. This sequence joins TRBV9 and TRBJ2-3; D uncertain. The germline CDR1 and CDR2 sequences are SGDLS and YYNGEE. V was clipped by 4 bases and J by 2 bases, with 11 bases between them. The CDR3 length is 14 residues. The CDR3 nucleotides read TGTGCCAGCAGCTTCCAGCCCTACACAGATACGCAGTATTTT. It yields the protein CASSFQPYTDTQYF.

This clonotype was counted between two and nine times. The CDR3 sequence: CATSREALGSSTDTQYF. The CDR3 nucleotides read TGTGCCACCAGCAGAGAGGCCCTAGGTTCTTCGACCGATACGCAGTATTTT. The chain carries TRBV15 and TRBJ2-3; D unclear. Germline lookup yields CDR1 LNHNV and CDR2 YYDKDF (reference sequence). V lost 0 bases to trimming and J lost 6 bases, with 19 bases between them. The CDR3 has 17 residues.

This clonotype was seen ten or more times. The chain joins TRBV29-1 to TRBJ2-6; no clear D gene. The V gene's germline CDR1 is SQVTM and CDR2 ANQGSEA. V lost 4 bases and J lost 0, with 4 bases in between. CDR3 length: 13 residues. The DNA of the CDR3 is TGCAGCGTTGGGCTCTCTGGGGCCAACGTCCTGACTTTC. It specifies CSVGLSGANVLTF.

CDR3 bases: TGTGCCAGCAGCAAAGAGCACAGGGGCCCTAAGGGGCCCTATAACACTGAAGCTTTCTTT. This encodes CASSKEHRGPKGPYNTEAFF. The V call is TRBV21-1, the J call TRBJ1-1; whether TRBD1, the table's D call, matches the DNA was not checked. TRBV21-1 is assigned pseudogene status. The CDR3 contains 20 residues.

Note on this clonotype: A much larger clone lies one base from this, so it may be a read error. The rearrangement uses TRBV3-1 and TRBJ2-1, with D possibly matching TRBD2 (6 bases). The CDR3 sequence is 14 residues long. The V gene's germline CDR1 is LGHDT and CDR2 YNNKEL (reference sequence). The CDR3, as DNA: TGTACCAGCAGCCAAGGCCTAGCGAACAATGAGCAGTTCTTC. Protein sequence: CTSSQGLANNEQFF.

The chain employs TRBV5-1 and TRBJ2-7, with D perhaps TRBD2 (6 bases). The CDR3 has 15 amino acids. CDR1 and CDR2 from the germline V gene are SGHRS and YFSETQ. V dropped 4 bases and J dropped 6 bases, with 20 bases sitting between them. CDR3 sequence: CASSPPGGLIFEQYF. The DNA of the CDR3 is TGCGCCAGCAGCCCCCCTGGGGGACTGATTTTCGAGCAGTACTTC. The full variable domain, its missing parts supplied by reference TRBV5-1 and TRBJ2-7, is KAGVTQTPRYLIKTRGQQVTLSCSPISGHRSVSWYQQTPGQGLQFLFEYFSETQRNKGNFPGRFSGRQFSNSRSEMNVSTLELGDSALYLCASSPPGGLIFEQYFGPGTRLTVT.

This clonotype was counted ten times or more. This chain uses TRBV5-1 with TRBJ2-5; tentative D call: TRBD1 (5 bases). Germline CDR1 and CDR2: SGHRS and YFSETQ. This CDR3 comprises 12 residues. Deletions cut 7 bases from V and 1 base from J, with 8 bases between. The CDR3, as DNA: TGCGCCAGCTCGGACACCCAAGAGACCCAGTACTTC. The encoded protein is CASSDTQETQYF.

The rearrangement joins TRBV7-2 to TRBJ2-1; either TRBD1 or TRBD2 may supply D (5 bases each). Germline V CDR1 and CDR2: SGHTA, FQGNSA. Trimming removed 7 bases from V and 10 bases from J, with 17 bases in between. The CDR3 has 13 amino acids. CDR3 coding DNA: TGTGCCAGCACACGGGACCGCTTCGGAGAGCAGTTCTTC. Translated, it gives CASTRDRFGEQFF.